The clone carrying this T cell receptor (beta chain) showed up just once. The sample is drawn from a study of blood T cell repertoires in COVID-19. Here immunoSEQ multiplex PCR was the method, and the copy in TCRdb shows in-frame clones only, minus some. This repertoire shows 130,000 to 150,000 clones, roughly 89% found once; its top ten account for almost 6%. V dropped 3 bases and J dropped 0 bases, with 8 bases sitting between them. The CDR3 spans 15 residues. Germline lookup yields CDR1 LNHDA and CDR2 SQIVND (reference sequence). The source is a woman aged 50 to 65 who had been exposed to COVID-19. This rearrangement joins TRBV19 to TRBJ2-2; D unresolved. The specimen was PBMCs or T cells enriched from blood (not recorded which). The CDR3 loop is CASSISGPNTGELFF. For the CDR3, the DNA is TGTGCCAGTAGTATTTCTGGGCCGAACACCGGGGAGCTGTTTTTT.